This T cell receptor beta chain derives from a study of cytomegalovirus exposure and HLA in healthy donors. In the study overall: In a later analysis, the 90 to 150 validation repertoires were reported to have used the same platform as the 600 to 800 first-cohort repertoires.

Findings and limits, study-wide: The tendency of first-cohort TCR clusters to co-occur in the 120 validation repertoires was the finding of a later analysis. Cytomegalovirus-associated TCR beta chains were listed, numbering some 180. Diagnosis of cytomegalovirus status made by the classifier reportedly showed high specificity and sensitivity.

Remarks on this clone: Its antigen is unknown.

Sequenced by immunoSEQ multiplex PCR; TCRdb stores in-frame clones only, minus some. The sample consists of just over 80,000 clones, roughly 96% of them appearing once. The TCR was taken from a woman in her late teens or twenties in good health and CMV-seronegative. Sample: PBMCs.

CDR3 bases: TGTGCCAGCCTAGGGCGGACTAGCGGGTCCGTCTCCTACAATGAGCAGTTCTTC. It codes for CASLGRTSGSVSYNEQFF. The chain combines TRBV2 with TRBJ2-1; 11 bases line up with TRBD2. J gave up 0 bases and V 8 bases, and 12 bases lay outside the gene matches. CDR3 length: 18 residues. Germline CDR1 and CDR2: SNHLY and FYNNEI. Based on the CDR3 plus reference TRBV2 and TRBJ2-1, the full variable domain is EPEVTQTPSHQVTQMGQEVILRCVPISNHLYFYWYRQILGQKVEFLVSFYNNEISEKSEIFDDQFSVERPDGSNFTLKIRSTKLEDSAMYFCASLGRTSGSVSYNEQFFGPGTRLTVL.